These 13 T cell receptor beta chains originate from one sample sequenced in a study of T-cell memory formation after mild COVID-19. TCRdb used MiXCR to reprocess the 5' RACE reads, holding one entry per CDR3 protein. This table has approximately 410,000 distinct CDR3 sequences, about 22% appearing once. The sample comprised PBMCs or a T cell subset sorted from them (not recorded which). The receptors were sampled from an adult woman who had mild COVID-19 (a few samples of this study predate the infection). Cell type and time point are not known.

This clonotype came up a few times. The V gene is TRBV7-2, the J gene TRBJ1-2; the match to TRBD1 covers 9 bases. This CDR3 is built from 12 residues. Trimming removed 1 base from V and 12 bases from J; junction bases left unmatched: 3. Germline CDR1 and CDR2: SGHTA and FQGNSA. The CDR3 loop is CASSLGTGVHTF. As DNA, the CDR3 is TGTGCCAGCAGCTTAGGGACAGGGGTTCACACCTTC.

The CDR3 nucleotides are TGTGCCAGCAGTCCGCCGCGTGCGGGGGTCGGCGAGCAGTACTTC. It translates to CASSPPRAGVGEQYF. V usage is TRBV12-3 or TRBV12-4 and J usage is TRBJ2-7; TRBD2 agrees at 7 bases. CDR3 length equals 15 residues. The trim removed 5 bases at V and 6 bases at J, leaving 13 bases unmatched.

The V call is TRBV5-5, the J call TRBJ2-5; 8 positions agree with TRBD2. This CDR3 region has 16 residues. In germline, CDR1 is SGHKS, CDR2 YYEKEE (reference sequence). V was pared by 2 bases and J by 5 bases, with 11 bases of the junction left unmatched. The CDR3 DNA is TGTGCCAGCAGCTTTAGCGGGACCCCAAGTTGGGAGACCCAGTACTTC. It specifies CASSFSGTPSWETQYF.

In this sample, this clonotype turned up a few times. The chain employs TRBV18 and TRBJ2-7; D call uncertain. Germline lookup yields CDR1 KGHSH and CDR2 LQKENI. V shed 4 bases and J shed 2 bases, with 12 bases lying between them. This CDR3 is 14 amino acids long. DNA for the CDR3: TGTGCCAGCTCACGATCGACGGCCCCCTACGAGCAGTACTTC. Amino acids: CASSRSTAPYEQYF.

This clonotype was observed a few times. V and J are TRBV7-9 and TRBJ2-1, with D tentatively TRBD1 (5 bases). Germline V gene sequence: CDR1 SEHNR, CDR2 FQNEAQ (reference sequence). This CDR3 region has 14 residues. V lost 1 base to trimming and J lost 6 bases, with 10 bases between them. This CDR3 reads CASSLDWGANEQFF. The DNA for the CDR3 is TGTGCCAGCAGCTTAGACTGGGGCGCCAATGAGCAGTTCTTC.

The V call is TRBV12-3 or TRBV12-4, the J call TRBJ2-1, with 12 bases that match TRBD2. The CDR3 totals 17 residues. The V and J ends lost 7 bases and 0 bases, in that order; junction bases with no gene match: 7. The CDR3, as DNA: TGTGCCAGCACCGTACTAGCGGGGGGACGCTCCTACAATGAGCAGTTCTTC. As protein: CASTVLAGGRSYNEQFF.

The V gene is TRBV29-1, the J gene TRBJ2-3; 7 bases map to TRBD2. J lost 1 base, V lost 6 bases, and 10 bases had no gene match. Germline CDR1 and CDR2: SQVTM and ANQGSEA. This CDR3 spans 15 amino acids. This CDR3 reads CSVKGRDPRTDTQYF. The CDR3 coding sequence is TGCAGCGTAAAGGGGAGGGATCCCCGCACAGATACGCAGTATTTT.

In this sample, this clonotype turned up a few times. The chain employs TRBV20-1 and TRBJ2-7; 8 positions agree with TRBD2. This CDR3 contains 17 residues. Losses at the gene ends were 6 bases for V and 0 bases for J; bases not matched to a gene: 16. The germline V gene has CDR1 DFQATT and CDR2 SNEGSKA (reference sequence). In DNA form, the CDR3 reads TGCAGTGCCAACACGTGGGGACGGGGGGGGAGCTCCTACGAGCAGTACTTC. Its protein product is CSANTWGRGGSSYEQYF.

Many counts were recorded for this clonotype. The rearrangement links TRBV2 to TRBJ2-3; a weak D match, TRBD1 (5 bases). CDR3 size: 15 residues. V lost 3 bases and J lost 0, with 10 bases in between. Germline-derived CDR1 and CDR2 are SNHLY and FYNNEI. This CDR3 reads CASSDVRQSTDTQYF. CDR3 coding DNA: TGTGCCAGCAGTGATGTCCGACAGAGCACAGATACGCAGTATTTT.

The chain uses TRBV24-1 and TRBJ2-5; a weak D match, TRBD1 (5 bases). The CDR3 covers 13 residues. The V gene's germline CDR1 is KGHDR and CDR2 SFDVKD. Trimming left V 4 bases short and J 5 bases short, with 10 bases between. The CDR3 is CATSEAGYETQYF. The CDR3 DNA reads as TGTGCCACCAGTGAGGCAGGGTATGAGACCCAGTACTTC.

The chain recombines TRBV12-3 or TRBV12-4 with TRBJ2-4; no clear D gene. V lost 5 bases, J lost 9 bases, and 8 bases lay in between. The CDR3 extends over 11 amino acids. The CDR3 region is CASSPGSIQYF. The CDR3 DNA follows: TGTGCCAGCAGTCCGGGCAGCATTCAGTACTTC.

This clonotype has a handful of counts. V is TRBV29-1 and J is TRBJ2-3; D may be TRBD1 or TRBD2 (5 bases each). Trimming shortened V by 3 bases and J by 4 bases, and 8 bases separated the two germline ends. From germline, CDR1 is SQVTM and CDR2 ANQGSEA. CDR3 length: 12 residues. The CDR3 nucleotides read TGCAGCGTTGAGGGGGTGCCAGATACGCAGTATTTT. This sequence encodes CSVEGVPDTQYF.

The V call is TRBV12-3 or TRBV12-4, the J call TRBJ2-7, with D perhaps matching TRBD1 or TRBD2 (5 bases each). V shed 4 bases and J shed 4 bases, with 14 bases lying between them. This CDR3 has 14 amino acids. CDR3 region: CASSSDTEVYEQYF. CDR3 sequence (DNA): TGTGCCAGCAGTTCGGACACGGAGGTTTACGAGCAGTACTTC.